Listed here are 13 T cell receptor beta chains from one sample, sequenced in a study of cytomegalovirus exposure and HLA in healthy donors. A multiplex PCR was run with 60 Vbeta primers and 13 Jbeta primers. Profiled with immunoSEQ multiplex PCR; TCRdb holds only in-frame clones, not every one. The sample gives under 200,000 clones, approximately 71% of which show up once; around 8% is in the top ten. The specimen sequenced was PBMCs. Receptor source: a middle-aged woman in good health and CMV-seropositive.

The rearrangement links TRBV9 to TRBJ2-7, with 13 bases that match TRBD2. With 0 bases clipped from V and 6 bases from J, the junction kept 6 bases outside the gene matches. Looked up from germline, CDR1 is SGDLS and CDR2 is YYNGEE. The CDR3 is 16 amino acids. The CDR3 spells CASSVASGLAGREQYF. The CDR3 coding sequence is TGTGCCAGCAGCGTAGCGTCGGGACTAGCGGGACGCGAGCAGTACTTC. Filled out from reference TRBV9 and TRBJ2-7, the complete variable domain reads DSGVTQTPKHLITATGQRVTLRCSPRSGDLSVYWYQQSLDQGLQFLIQYYNGEERAKGNILERFSAQQFPDLHSELNLSSLELGDSALYFCASSVASGLAGREQYFGPGTRLTVT.

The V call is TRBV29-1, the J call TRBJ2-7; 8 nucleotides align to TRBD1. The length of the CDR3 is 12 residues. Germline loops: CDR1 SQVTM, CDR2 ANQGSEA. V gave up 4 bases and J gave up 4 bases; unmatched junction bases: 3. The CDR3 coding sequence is TGCAGCGTTGGGGACAGGAGATACGAGCAGTACTTC. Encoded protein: CSVGDRRYEQYF.

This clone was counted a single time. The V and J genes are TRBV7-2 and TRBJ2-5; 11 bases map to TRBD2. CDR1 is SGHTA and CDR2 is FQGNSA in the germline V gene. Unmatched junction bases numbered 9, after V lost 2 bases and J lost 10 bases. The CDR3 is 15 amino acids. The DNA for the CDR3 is TGTGCCAGCAGCTTATTTGTACTAGCGGGAGTATACCAGTACTTC. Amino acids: CASSLFVLAGVYQYF. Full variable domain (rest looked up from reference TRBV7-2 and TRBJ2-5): GAGVSQSPSNKVTEKGKDVELRCDPISGHTALYWYRQSLGQGLEFLIYFQGNSAPDKSGLPSDRFSAERTGGSVSTLTIQRTQQEDSAVYLCASSLFVLAGVYQYFGPGTRLLVL.

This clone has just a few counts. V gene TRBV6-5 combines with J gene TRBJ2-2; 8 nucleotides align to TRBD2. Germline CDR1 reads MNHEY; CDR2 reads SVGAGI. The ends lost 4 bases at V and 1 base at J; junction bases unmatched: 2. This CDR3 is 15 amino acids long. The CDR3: CASSWSGGNTGELFF. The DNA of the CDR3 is TGTGCCAGCAGTTGGAGCGGGGGGAACACCGGGGAGCTGTTTTTT.

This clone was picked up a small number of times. This chain's CDR3 is CASQGANYGYTF. CDR3 coding DNA: TGTGCCTCACAGGGCGCTAACTATGGCTACACCTTC. The chain links TRBV28 to TRBJ1-2; the D gene is possibly TRBD1 (6 bases). V shed 11 bases and J shed 0 bases, with 10 bases lying between them. Germline loops: CDR1 MDHEN, CDR2 SYDVKM. CDR3 length: 12 amino acids.

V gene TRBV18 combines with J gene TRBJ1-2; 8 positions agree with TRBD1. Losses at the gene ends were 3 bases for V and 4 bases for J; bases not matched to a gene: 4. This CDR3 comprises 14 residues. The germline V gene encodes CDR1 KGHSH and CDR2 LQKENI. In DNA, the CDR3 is TGTGCCAGCTCACCGGGACAGGACTCCTATGGCTACACCTTC. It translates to CASSPGQDSYGYTF. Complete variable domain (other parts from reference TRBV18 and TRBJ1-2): NAGVMQNPRHLVRRRGQEARLRCSPMKGHSHVYWYRQLPEEGLKFMVYLQKENIIDESGMPKERFSAEFPKEGPSILRIQQVVRGDSAAYFCASSPGQDSYGYTFGSGTRLTVV.

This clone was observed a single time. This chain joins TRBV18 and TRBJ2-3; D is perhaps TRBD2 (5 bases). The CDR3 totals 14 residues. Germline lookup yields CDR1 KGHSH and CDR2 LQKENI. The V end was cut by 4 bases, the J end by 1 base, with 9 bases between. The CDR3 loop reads CASSRGAGTDTQYF. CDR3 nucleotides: TGTGCCAGCTCACGGGGAGCGGGCACAGATACGCAGTATTTT.

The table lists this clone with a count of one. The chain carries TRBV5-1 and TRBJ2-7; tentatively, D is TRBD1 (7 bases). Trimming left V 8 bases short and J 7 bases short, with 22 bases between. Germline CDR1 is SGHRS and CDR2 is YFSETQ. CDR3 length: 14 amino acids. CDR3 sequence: CASWQGGSVGEQYF. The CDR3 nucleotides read TGCGCCAGTTGGCAGGGGGGATCCGTGGGGGAGCAGTACTTC.

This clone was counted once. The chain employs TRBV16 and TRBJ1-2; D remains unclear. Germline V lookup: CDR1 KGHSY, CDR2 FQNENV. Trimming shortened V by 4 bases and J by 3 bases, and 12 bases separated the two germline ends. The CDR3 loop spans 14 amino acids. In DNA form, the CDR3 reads TGTGCCAGCAGCCCCGGACGGACTTACTATGGCTACACCTTC. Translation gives CASSPGRTYYGYTF.

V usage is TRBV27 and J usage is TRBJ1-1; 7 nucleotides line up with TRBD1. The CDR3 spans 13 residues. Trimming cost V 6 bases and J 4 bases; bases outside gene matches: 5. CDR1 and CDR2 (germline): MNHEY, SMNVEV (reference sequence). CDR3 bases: TGTGCCAGCAGGAATACAGGGGCCACTGAAGCTTTCTTT. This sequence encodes CASRNTGATEAFF.

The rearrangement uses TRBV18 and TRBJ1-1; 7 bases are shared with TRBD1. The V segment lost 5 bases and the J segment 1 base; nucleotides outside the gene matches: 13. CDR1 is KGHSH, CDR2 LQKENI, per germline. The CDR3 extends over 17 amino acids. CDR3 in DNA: TGTGCCAGCTCAAGTGGGGTACCGGGACAGCAGAACACTGAAGCTTTCTTT. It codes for CASSSGVPGQQNTEAFF.

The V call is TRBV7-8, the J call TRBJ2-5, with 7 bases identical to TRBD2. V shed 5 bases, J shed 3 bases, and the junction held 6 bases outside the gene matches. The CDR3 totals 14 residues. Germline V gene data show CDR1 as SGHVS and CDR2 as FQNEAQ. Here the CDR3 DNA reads TGTGCCAGCAGCCCCTCCCTAGCGGAAGAGACCCAGTACTTC. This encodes CASSPSLAEETQYF. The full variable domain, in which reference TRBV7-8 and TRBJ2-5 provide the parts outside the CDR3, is GAGVSQSPRYKVAKRGQDVALRCDPISGHVSLFWYQQALGQGPEFLTYFQNEAQLDKSGLPSDRFFAERPEGSVSTLKIQRTQQEDSAVYLCASSPSLAEETQYFGPGTRLLVL.

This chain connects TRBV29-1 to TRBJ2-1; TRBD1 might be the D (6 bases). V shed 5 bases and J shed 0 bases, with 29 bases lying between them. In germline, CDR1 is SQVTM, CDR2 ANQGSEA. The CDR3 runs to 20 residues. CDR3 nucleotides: TGCAGCGTTTGCCTCTCTTTGATGGCATTCGCGACAGGCTCCTACAATGAGCAGTTCTTC. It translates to CSVCLSLMAFATGSYNEQFF.